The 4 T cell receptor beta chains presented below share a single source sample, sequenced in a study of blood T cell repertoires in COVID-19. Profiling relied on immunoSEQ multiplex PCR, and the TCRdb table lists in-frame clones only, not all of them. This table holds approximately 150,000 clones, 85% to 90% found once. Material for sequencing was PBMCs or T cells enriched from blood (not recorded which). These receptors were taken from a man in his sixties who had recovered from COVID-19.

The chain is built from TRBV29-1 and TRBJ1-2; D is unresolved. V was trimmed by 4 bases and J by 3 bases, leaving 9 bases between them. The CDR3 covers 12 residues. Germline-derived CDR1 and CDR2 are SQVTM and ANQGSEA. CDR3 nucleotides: TGCAGCGTTGTTCGACAAGACTATGGCTACACCTTC. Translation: CSVVRQDYGYTF.

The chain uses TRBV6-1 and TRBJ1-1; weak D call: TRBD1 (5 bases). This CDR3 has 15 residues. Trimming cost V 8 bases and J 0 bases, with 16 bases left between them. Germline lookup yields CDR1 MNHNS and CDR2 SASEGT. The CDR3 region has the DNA TGTGCCAGCTGTGGACCGGACATCATGAACACTGAAGCTTTCTTT. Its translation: CASCGPDIMNTEAFF.

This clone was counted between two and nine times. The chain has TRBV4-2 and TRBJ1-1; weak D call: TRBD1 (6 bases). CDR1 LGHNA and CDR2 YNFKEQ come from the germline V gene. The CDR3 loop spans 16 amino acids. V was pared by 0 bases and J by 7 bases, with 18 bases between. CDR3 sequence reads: CASSQDLGGTKNEAFF. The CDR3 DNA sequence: TGTGCCAGCAGCCAAGACCTAGGTGGGACAAAGAATGAAGCTTTCTTT.

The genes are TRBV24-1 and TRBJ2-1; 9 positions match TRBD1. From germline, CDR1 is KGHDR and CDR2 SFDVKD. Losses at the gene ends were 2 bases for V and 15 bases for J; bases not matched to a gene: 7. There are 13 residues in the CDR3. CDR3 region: CATSDYRDRDLFF. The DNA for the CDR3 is TGTGCCACCAGTGATTACCGGGACAGGGATTTGTTCTTC.